Below are 5 T cell receptor beta chains sequenced from a single sample in a study of T-cell memory formation after mild COVID-19. TCRdb recomputed calls from the 5' RACE reads with MiXCR, one row per CDR3 protein. The data show about 340,000 distinct CDR3 sequences, with around a fifth seen just once and under 15% held by the top ten. Sequenced: PBMCs or a T cell subset sorted from them (not recorded which). The receptor set was obtained from an adult woman who had mild COVID-19 (a few samples of this study predate the infection). Cell type and time point are not known.

The CDR3 here is CASSPQGGRAHNEQFF. CDR3 in DNA: TGTGCCAGCAGTCCCCAGGGGGGTCGGGCCCACAATGAGCAGTTCTTC. This chain joins TRBV28 and TRBJ2-1; maybe TRBD1 (7 bases). This CDR3 spans 16 amino acids. V was clipped by 5 bases and J by 5 bases, with 19 bases between them. CDR1 is MDHEN and CDR2 is SYDVKM in the germline V gene.

This sequence joins TRBV4-3 and TRBJ1-4; D remains ambiguous. The V gene lost 4 bases and the J gene lost 6 bases, with 9 bases spanning the gap. Germline V gene lookup returns CDR1 LGHNA and CDR2 YSLEER. The CDR3 spans 13 residues. The CDR3 region has the DNA TGCGCCAGCAGCCCCCCCGCCGATGAAAAACTGTTTTTT. This codes for CASSPPADEKLFF.

The chain couples TRBV11-2 to TRBJ2-1, with 9 nucleotides matching TRBD2. The CDR3 loop spans 15 amino acids. Germline CDR1 reads SGHAT; CDR2 reads FQNNGV. V lost 6 bases and J lost 8; bases outside the gene matches: 11. DNA for the CDR3: TGTGCCAGCAGAACCATTAGCGGGAGATGGGATGAGCAGTTCTTC. This codes for CASRTISGRWDEQFF. The entire variable domain, with the rest obtained from reference TRBV11-2 and TRBJ2-1, is as follows: EAGVAQSPRYKIIEKRQSVAFWCNPISGHATLYWYQQILGQGPKLLIQFQNNGVVDDSQLPKDRFSAERLKGVDSTLKIQPAKLEDSAVYLCASRTISGRWDEQFFGPGTRLTVL.

The chain has TRBV5-1 and TRBJ1-1; a weak D match, TRBD1 (5 bases). The germline V gene has CDR1 SGHRS and CDR2 YFSETQ. The CDR3 is 14 amino acids. Trimming pared 4 bases from V and 2 bases from J, leaving 12 bases between. The CDR3 sequence is CASSVRESNTEAFF. DNA for the CDR3: TGCGCCAGCAGCGTCAGGGAATCTAACACTGAAGCTTTCTTT.

This clonotype was detected a few times. The J gene is TRBJ2-5, the V gene TRBV6-4; tentative D call: TRBD2 (5 bases). CDR1 and CDR2 from the germline V gene are MRHNA and SNTAGT. V lost 0 bases and J 4 bases, leaving 9 bases between the germline ends. This CDR3 spans 14 amino acids. CDR3 DNA sequence: TGTGCCAGCAGTGACTCAGACTATCGAGAGACCCAGTACTTC. The encoded protein is CASSDSDYRETQYF.